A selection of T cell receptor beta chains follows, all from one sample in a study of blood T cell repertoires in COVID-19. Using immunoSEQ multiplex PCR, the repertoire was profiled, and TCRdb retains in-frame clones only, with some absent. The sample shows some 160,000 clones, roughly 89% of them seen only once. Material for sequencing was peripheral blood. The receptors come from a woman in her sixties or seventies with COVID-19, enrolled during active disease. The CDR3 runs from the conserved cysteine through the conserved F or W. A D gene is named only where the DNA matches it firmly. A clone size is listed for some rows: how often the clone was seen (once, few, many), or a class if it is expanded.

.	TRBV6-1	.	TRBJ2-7	TGTGCCAGCAGTGAGGCAGGGACCTACGAGCAGTACTTC	CASSEAGTYEQYF
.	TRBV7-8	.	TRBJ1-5	TGTGCCAGCAGCCTAGGTTCCCCCGGGAGCAATCAGCCCCAGCATTTT	CASSLGSPGSNQPQHF
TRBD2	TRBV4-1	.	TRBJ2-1	TGCGCCAGCAGCCAAGACCCACTAGCGGGGTACAATGAGCAGTTCTTC	CASSQDPLAGYNEQFF
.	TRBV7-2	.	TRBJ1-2	TGTGCCAGCAGCTTAGTGGCAGGGGACAACTATGGCTACACCTTC	CASSLVAGDNYGYTF
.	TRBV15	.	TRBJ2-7	TGTGCCACCAGCAGAGATCTCTCCCTCCGGGGCTCCTACGAGCAGTACTTC	CATSRDLSLRGSYEQYF
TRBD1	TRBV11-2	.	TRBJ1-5	TGTGCCAGCAGCTCGAGACAGGGGAACGGCAATCAGCCCCAGCATTTT	CASSSRQGNGNQPQHF
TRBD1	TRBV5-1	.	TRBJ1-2	TGCGCCAGCAGCACGGGACAGACCAACTATGGCTACACCTTC	CASSTGQTNYGYTF
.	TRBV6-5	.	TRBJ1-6	TGTGCCAGCGCTTCTAGACAGAATAATTCACCCCTCCACTTT	CASASRQNNSPLHF
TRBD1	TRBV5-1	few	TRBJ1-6	TGCGCCAGCAGCTTGCGTATTGTGGCAGGGGGTAAAGCACCCCTCCACTTT	CASSLRIVAGGKAPLHF
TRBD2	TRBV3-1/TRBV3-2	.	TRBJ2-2	TGTGCCAGCTCTAAGGCGGGGGGCGACGGGGAGCTGTTTTTT	CASSKAGGDGELFF
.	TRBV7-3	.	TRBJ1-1	TGTGCCAGCAGCGCGAGAGGGGGTAGGAGCACTGAAGCTTTCTTT	CASSARGGRSTEAFF
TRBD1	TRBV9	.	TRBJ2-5	TGTGCCAGCAGCACTGGACAGGGGGCGTGGGAGACCCAGTACTTC	CASSTGQGAWETQYF
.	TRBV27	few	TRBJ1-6	TGTGCCAGCAGTTTGCTCGGCCCAGCGGGGGGCCCAGGAAATTCACCCCTCCACTTT	CASSLLGPAGGPGNSPLHF
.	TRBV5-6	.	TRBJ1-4	TGTGCCAGCAGCTTGGGCGGTGTTAATGAAAAACTGTTTTTT	CASSLGGVNEKLFF
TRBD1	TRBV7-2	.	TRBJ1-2	TGTGCCAGCAGCTCCTTAGGGGGCAATGACTATGGCTACACCTTC	CASSSLGGNDYGYTF
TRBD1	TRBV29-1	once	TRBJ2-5	TGCAGCGGGGACAGGGGCGGGGAGACCCAGTACTTC	CSGDRGGETQYF
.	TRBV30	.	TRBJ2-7	TGTGCCTGGGGGGGGACAGTGACCTCCTACGAGCAGTACTTC	CAWGGTVTSYEQYF
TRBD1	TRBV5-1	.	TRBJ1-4	TGCGCCAGCAGCTTACAGGGGTTTAATGAAAAACTGTTTTTT	CASSLQGFNEKLFF
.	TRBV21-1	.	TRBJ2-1	TGTGCCAGCAGCCCAAGGGGCGGCCCCTCCAATGAGCAGTTCTTC	CASSPRGGPSNEQFF
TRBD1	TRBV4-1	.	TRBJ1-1	TGCGCCAGCAGCCAACTGGGACAGGGGTCCACTGAAGCTTTCTTT	CASSQLGQGSTEAFF
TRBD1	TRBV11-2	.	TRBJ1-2	TGTGCCAGCAGCGCGGACAGGGGGTGGGGCTACACCTTC	CASSADRGWGYTF
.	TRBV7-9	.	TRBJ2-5	TGTGCCAGCAGTTATGGTCATTCGGTGGAGACCCAGTACTTC	CASSYGHSVETQYF
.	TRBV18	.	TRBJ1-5	TGTGCCAGCTCACGCGCGGGGGACTCTAATCAGCCCCAGCATTTT	CASSRAGDSNQPQHF
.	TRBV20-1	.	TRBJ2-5	TGCAGTCACAGGGTCGGTGAGACCCAGTACTTC	CSHRVGETQYF
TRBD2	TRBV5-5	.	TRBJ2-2	TGTGCCAGCAGTTCAGCCGGGACTAGCGGAGCCGGGGAGCTGTTTTTT	CASSSAGTSGAGELFF
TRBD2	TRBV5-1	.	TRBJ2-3	TGCGCCAGCAGCTTGGCCATGGCTAGCGGGTCGGATACGCAGTATTTT	CASSLAMASGSDTQYF
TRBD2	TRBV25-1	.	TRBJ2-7	TGTGCCAGCAGTGAATGGAACGGGCGGGGGGCACGGGCCGAGCAGTACTTC	CASSEWNGRGARAEQYF
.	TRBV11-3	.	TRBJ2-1	TGTGCCAGCAGCAGCAGGGGCGCCTACAATGAGCAGTTCTTC	CASSSRGAYNEQFF
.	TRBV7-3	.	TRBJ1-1	TGTGCCAGCAGCGCGAGACAGGAGAACACTGAAGCTTTCTTT	CASSARQENTEAFF
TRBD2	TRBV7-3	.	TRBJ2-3	TGTGCCAGCAGCTCAAGCGGGGGTAAAGATACGCAGTATTTT	CASSSSGGKDTQYF
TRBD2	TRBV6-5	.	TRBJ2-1	TGTGCCAGCAGTTGGGGACTAGCCTACAATGAGCAGTTCTTC	CASSWGLAYNEQFF
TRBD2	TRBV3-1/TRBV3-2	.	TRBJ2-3	TGTGCCAGCAGCGTACGGCGGGGGGCAGGCACAGATACGCAGTATTTT	CASSVRRGAGTDTQYF
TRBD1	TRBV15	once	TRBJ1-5	TGTGCCACCAGCAGAGAAGCAGGGGGAAGGCAGCCCCAGCATTTT	CATSREAGGRQPQHF
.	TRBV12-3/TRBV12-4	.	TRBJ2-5	TGTGCCAGCAGTGTGACTGTCGAGACCCAGTACTTC	CASSVTVETQYF
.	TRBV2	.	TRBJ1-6	TGTGCCAGCACCGCGGGACGTATTAATTCACCCCTCCACTTT	CASTAGRINSPLHF
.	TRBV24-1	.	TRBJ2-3	TGTGCCACCAGTGCTTATGGGGCCGCAGATACGCAGTATTTT	CATSAYGAADTQYF
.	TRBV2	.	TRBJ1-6	TGTGCCAGCAGTGAAATACGGGATTCACCCCTCCACTTT	CASSEIRDSPLHF
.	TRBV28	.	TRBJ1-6	TGTGCCAGCAGTTCGAGGGACTATAATTCACCCCTCCACTTT	CASSSRDYNSPLHF
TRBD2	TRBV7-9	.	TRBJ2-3	TGTGCCAGCAGCACCGGACTAGCGGATAGCACAGATACGCAGTATTTT	CASSTGLADSTDTQYF
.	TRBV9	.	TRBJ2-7	TGTGCCAGCAGCGTAGGAGCCGAGCAGTACTTC	CASSVGAEQYF
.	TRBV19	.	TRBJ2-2	TGTGCCAGTAGTACTCTTCCCGCCGGGGAGCTGTTTTTT	CASSTLPAGELFF
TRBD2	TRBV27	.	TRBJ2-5	TGTGCCAGCAGTAATCCTAGCGGGGGGTCAGAGACCCAGTACTTC	CASSNPSGGSETQYF
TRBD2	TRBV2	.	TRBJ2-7	TGTGCCAGCAGTATTGGCAGGCGGTCGACTAGCGGGGGCTACGAGCAGTACTTC	CASSIGRRSTSGGYEQYF
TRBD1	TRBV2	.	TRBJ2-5	TGTGCCAGCAGTGAAGATGCAGGGGGCGGCGAGACCCAGTACTTC	CASSEDAGGGETQYF
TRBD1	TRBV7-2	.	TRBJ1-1	TGTGCCAGCAGCTTTACCCCTAGGGGGCGAACTGAAGCTTTCTTT	CASSFTPRGRTEAFF
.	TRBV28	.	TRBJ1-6	TGTGCCAGCAGGGAAACAGAAAAATCACCCCTCCACTTT	CASRETEKSPLHF
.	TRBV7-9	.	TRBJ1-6	TGTGCCAGCAGCCCTCCCGGGCTAAGGGGTTCACCCCTCCACTTT	CASSPPGLRGSPLHF
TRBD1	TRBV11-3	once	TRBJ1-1	TGTGCCAGCAGCCCGCGGACAGGGGAAACTGAAGCTTTCTTT	CASSPRTGETEAFF
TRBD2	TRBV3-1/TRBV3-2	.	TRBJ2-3	TGTGCCAGCAGCTCCCAAGCGGGGTCTAGCACAGATACGCAGTATTTT	CASSSQAGSSTDTQYF
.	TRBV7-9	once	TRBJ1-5	TGTGCCAGCAGCCCAAGTTGGGCAAATCAGCCCCAGCATTTT	CASSPSWANQPQHF
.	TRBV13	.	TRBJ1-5	TGTGCCAGCAGCTTTACAGGGAACAATCAGCCCCAGCATTTT	CASSFTGNNQPQHF
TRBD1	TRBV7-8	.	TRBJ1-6	TGTGCCAGCAGTTTGGACAGGCTTAATTCACCCCTCCACTTT	CASSLDRLNSPLHF
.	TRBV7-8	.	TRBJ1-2	TGTGCCAGCAGCTTAGCAGGCAGGGCGCGTGGCTACACCTTC	CASSLAGRARGYTF
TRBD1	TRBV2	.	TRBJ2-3	TGTGCCAGCAGTAGACAGGGGGTAGATACGCAGTATTTT	CASSRQGVDTQYF
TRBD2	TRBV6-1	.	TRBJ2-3	TGTGCCAGCAGTGACGCGACTAAGCGGGGGAGTTCAGATACGCAGTATTTT	CASSDATKRGSSDTQYF
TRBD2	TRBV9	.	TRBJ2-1	TGTGCCAGCAGTGGCGGGGGTAGCTCCTACAATGAGCAGTTCTTC	CASSGGGSSYNEQFF
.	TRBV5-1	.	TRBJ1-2	TGCGCCAGCAGCTTCGGGGGAAACTATGGCTACACCTTC	CASSFGGNYGYTF